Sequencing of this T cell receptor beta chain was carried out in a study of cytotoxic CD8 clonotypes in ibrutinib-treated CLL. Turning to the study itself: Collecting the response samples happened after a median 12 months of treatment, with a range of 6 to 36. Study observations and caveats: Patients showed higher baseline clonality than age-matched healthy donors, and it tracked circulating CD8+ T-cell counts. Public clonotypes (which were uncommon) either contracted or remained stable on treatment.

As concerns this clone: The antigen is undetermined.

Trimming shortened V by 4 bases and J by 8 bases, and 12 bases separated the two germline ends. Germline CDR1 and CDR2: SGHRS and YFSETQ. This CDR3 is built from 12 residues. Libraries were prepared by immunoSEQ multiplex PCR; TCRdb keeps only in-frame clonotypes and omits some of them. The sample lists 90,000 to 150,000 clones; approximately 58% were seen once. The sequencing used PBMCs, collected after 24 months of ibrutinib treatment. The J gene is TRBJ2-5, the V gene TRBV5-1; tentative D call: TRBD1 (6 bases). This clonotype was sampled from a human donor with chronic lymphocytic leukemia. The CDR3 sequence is CASSPDSSTQYF. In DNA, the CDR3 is TGCGCCAGCAGCCCGGACAGTTCAACCCAGTACTTC.